This T cell receptor (beta chain) was sequenced during a study of T-cell memory formation after mild COVID-19. This CDR3 spans 14 amino acids. Germline V gives CDR1 PRHDT, CDR2 FYEKMQ (reference sequence). J was trimmed by 7 bases and V by 5 bases; bases with no gene match: 8. 5'RACE with constant-segment primers yielded barcoded, UMI-tagged TCR alpha and TCR beta cDNA libraries. TCRdb passed the 5' RACE reads through MiXCR, listing each CDR3 protein once. The sample carries a few hundred thousand distinct CDR3 sequences, 19% recorded once. This clonotype was counted between two and nine times. Its target is unknown. Broader study findings: The authors left the SARS-CoV-2 specificity of second-wave clones peaking on day 37 unconfirmed. Detection of some responders pre-infection suggested pre-existing cross-reactive memory T cells participated. Largely, contracting CD4+ clones fell within CM and EM, and contracting CD8+ clones within EMRA.

Material: PBMCs or a T cell subset sorted from them (not recorded which). The source is a man younger than 35 who had mild COVID-19 (a few samples of this study predate the infection). Cell type and time point are not known. This chain uses TRBV13 with TRBJ1-2, with 9 positions matching TRBD1. The CDR3 DNA is TGTGCCAGCAGCAATCCGGGACAGGGTCGTGGCTACACCTTC. It specifies CASSNPGQGRGYTF.